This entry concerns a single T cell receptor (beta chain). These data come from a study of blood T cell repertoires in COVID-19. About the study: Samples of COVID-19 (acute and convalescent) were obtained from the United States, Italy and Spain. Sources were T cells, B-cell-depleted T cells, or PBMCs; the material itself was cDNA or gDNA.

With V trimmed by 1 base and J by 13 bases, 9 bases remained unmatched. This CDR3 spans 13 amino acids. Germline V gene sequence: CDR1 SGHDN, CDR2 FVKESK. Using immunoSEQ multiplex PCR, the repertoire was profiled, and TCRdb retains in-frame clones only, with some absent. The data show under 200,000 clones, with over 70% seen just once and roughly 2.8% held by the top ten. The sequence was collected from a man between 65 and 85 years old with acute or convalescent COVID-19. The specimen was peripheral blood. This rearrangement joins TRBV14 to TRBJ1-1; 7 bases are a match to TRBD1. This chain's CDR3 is CASSQGRTGGLFF. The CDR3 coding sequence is TGTGCCAGCAGCCAAGGTCGGACAGGAGGACTTTTCTTT.